This TCR beta chain appears in the sequencing data of a study of spatial heterogeneity in lung cancer. Study-wide background: Donors were approximately 70 untreated early-stage non-small cell lung cancer patients. Alpha-chain sequences were detected in numbers that were consistently lower than beta-chain sequences. Study outcomes and limitations: Blood carried ubiquitous expanded tumor TCRs more at resection than follow-up.

Noted time point: blood at routine non-recurrence follow-up after resection. Sequencing of whole RNA from tumor, nontumor lung or frozen PBMC involved no sorting. This clonotype was seen ten or more times. Its antigen is not identified. The length of the CDR3 is 13 residues. V shed 4 bases and J shed 4 bases, with 9 bases lying between them. Germline CDR1 is LGHDT and CDR2 is YNNKEL (reference sequence). Individually, TCR cDNA molecules were each labelled with a unique molecular identifier. Via MiXCR, TCRdb re-called the 5' RACE reads, giving one row per CDR3 protein. The table has some 120,000 distinct CDR3 sequences, more than 10% seen once.

The sequence was collected from a male donor with early-stage non-small cell lung cancer. The sample consisted of PBMCs, taken at follow-up. V usage is TRBV3-1 and J usage is TRBJ2-3; D call uncertain. Here the CDR3 reads CASSPHGADTQYF. CDR3 bases: TGTGCCAGCAGCCCACATGGGGCAGATACGCAGTATTTT.